This T cell receptor beta chain was recorded in a study of graft-versus-host responses after intestinal transplantation. The overall study: Following induction with anti-thymocyte globulin, all recipients were given tacrolimus and steroids for around three years. Study conclusions and caveats: Some GvH clones appeared in ileal mucosa or blood before recipient bone marrow. Where graft-donor T cell macrochimerism was present, patients had high graft-versus-host to host-versus-graft clonal ratios in allografts.

The CDR3 runs to 15 residues. The ends lost 0 bases at V and 3 bases at J; junction bases unmatched: 5. Germline CDR1 reads LGHNA; CDR2 reads YSLEER. Details on this clone: Its antigen is unidentified.

This table comes from immunoSEQ multiplex PCR, and its TCRdb copy is limited to in-frame clones, with some not included. The profile shows tens of thousands of clones, around 91% of them singletons. The sequence was obtained from a human donor who received an intestinal transplant. Sequencing used unstimulated CD4+ T cells sorted from spleen or lymph node cells, obtained before intestinal transplant. J is TRBJ2-7 and V is TRBV4-3; TRBD2 agrees at 7 bases. The CDR3 nucleotides read TGCGCCAGCAGCCAAGAGCCGGCGGGAGTCTACGAGCAGTACTTC. Translation: CASSQEPAGVYEQYF.